This T cell receptor beta chain was observed in a study of shared clonotypes between healthy human individuals. The CDR3 totals 15 residues. The V end was cut by 3 bases, the J end by 5 bases, with 11 bases between. The germline V gene encodes CDR1 PRHDT and CDR2 FYEKMQ (reference sequence). TCRdb's copy holds only in-frame clones and misses some; the assay was immunoSEQ multiplex PCR. The sample has some 380,000 clones; 96% are singletons. With CCR7-negative CD45RA+ TemRA cells, CD45RO+ cells were combined in CD8 memory. Specimen: memory CD8+ T cells sorted from blood. Documented subset: CD45RO+ cells pooled with CCR7-negative TemRA cells. V usage is TRBV13 and J usage is TRBJ1-6; D not certain. The receptor comes from a man aged 25-45 years in good health. The DNA for the CDR3 is TGTGCCAGCAGCTTTAGGCAGCTCAATAATTCACCCCTCCACTTT. The encoded protein is CASSFRQLNNSPLHF.